What follows are 26 T cell receptor beta chains derived from one specimen sequenced in a study of cytomegalovirus exposure and HLA in healthy donors. PCR amplification relied on 60 Vbeta primers (plus 13 Jbeta primers). Clones were sequenced by immunoSEQ multiplex PCR, and TCRdb holds only the in-frame ones, with some missing. The profile covers approximately 130,000 clones, with 70% to 85% appearing a single time and less than 3.5% taken by the ten largest. Sequenced input: PBMCs. The receptor set was obtained from a man aged 50-59 years in good health and CMV-seronegative.

This clone was seen a single time. The V and J genes are TRBV7-9 and TRBJ2-3; TRBD1 might be the D (5 bases). The V gene's germline CDR1 is SEHNR and CDR2 FQNEAQ (reference sequence). With 5 bases removed from V and 10 bases from J, the gap between germline ends came to 13 bases. This CDR3 has 12 amino acids. The DNA of the CDR3 is TGTGCCAGCAGCCCGGTGGACATGCCGCAGTATTTT. This encodes CASSPVDMPQYF. Full variable domain (remainder filled in from reference TRBV7-9 and TRBJ2-3): DTGVSQNPRHKITKRGQNVTFRCDPISEHNRLYWYRQTLGQGPEFLTYFQNEAQLEKSRLLSDRFSAERPKGSFSTLEIQRTEQGDSAMYLCASSPVDMPQYFGPGTRLTVL.

This chain uses TRBV29-1 with TRBJ1-3; 8 bases are shared with TRBD1. After removal of 6 bases from V and 2 bases from J, the junction contained 3 bases not matched to a gene. Germline assignment: CDR1 SQVTM and CDR2 ANQGSEA. This CDR3 has 13 residues. The DNA for the CDR3 is TGCAGCGTCTGGACAGGGACTGGAAACACCATATATTTT. It is translated as CSVWTGTGNTIYF.

The J gene is TRBJ2-7, the V gene TRBV6-5, with a tentative D call TRBD2 (7 bases). With 5 bases removed from V and 3 bases from J, the gap between germline ends came to 17 bases. The CDR3 consists of 15 residues. Germline loops: CDR1 MNHEY, CDR2 SVGAGI. This CDR3 is CASSGGWGGLYEQYF. CDR3 DNA sequence: TGTGCCAGCAGTGGGGGGTGGGGGGGCCTCTACGAGCAGTACTTC.

V usage is TRBV25-1 and J usage is TRBJ1-4, with D possibly matching TRBD1 (5 bases). The CDR3 totals 17 residues. Germline V gene lookup returns CDR1 MGHDK and CDR2 SYGVNS. The V end lost 5 bases, the J end lost 8 bases, and 24 bases lay between the germline ends. CDR3 coding DNA: TGTGCCAGCAGTAGAAGGGGTGTCGGGCCCTTCGAGGAAAAACTGTTTTTT. It codes for CASSRRGVGPFEEKLFF. Full variable domain (outside the CDR3, taken from reference TRBV25-1 and TRBJ1-4): EADIYQTPRYLVIGTGKKITLECSQTMGHDKMYWYQQDPGMELHLIHYSYGVNSTEKGDLSSESTVSRIRTEHFPLTLESARPSHTSQYLCASSRRGVGPFEEKLFFGSGTQLSVL.

The chain has TRBV5-1 and TRBJ2-2; 10 bases are shared with TRBD2. V was pared by 0 bases and J by 4 bases, with 6 bases of the junction left unmatched. CDR3 length: 17 amino acids. Per germline, CDR1 SGHRS and CDR2 YFSETQ. CDR3 loop: CASSLGAGGPSTGELFF. CDR3 bases: TGCGCCAGCAGCTTGGGAGCGGGGGGGCCGTCCACCGGGGAGCTGTTTTTT.

The chain links TRBV5-1 to TRBJ2-1; TRBD2 might be the D (5 bases). This CDR3 contains 16 residues. Trimming took 0 bases from V and 9 from J, leaving 19 bases between them. CDR1 and CDR2 from the germline V gene are SGHRS and YFSETQ. The CDR3 spells CASSLVAGDTLGEQFF. CDR3 nucleotide sequence: TGCGCCAGCAGCTTGGTCGCGGGCGATACCCTCGGTGAGCAGTTCTTC.

The V gene is TRBV5-4, the J gene TRBJ1-2; D gene unclear. Germline V gives CDR1 SGHNT, CDR2 YYREEE (reference sequence). Trimming removed 2 bases at V and 8 bases at J, with 7 bases between. CDR3 length equals 11 residues. The CDR3 sequence: CASSFGRGYTF. Written as DNA, the CDR3 is TGTGCCAGCAGCTTCGGGAGGGGCTACACCTTC.

This rearrangement joins TRBV15 to TRBJ1-2; D is unclear. Germline V CDR1 and CDR2: LNHNV, YYDKDF (reference sequence). The CDR3 sequence is 14 residues long. Trimming shortened V by 5 bases and J by 8 bases, and 18 bases separated the two germline ends. CDR3: CATSAPNGVGGYTF. The CDR3 DNA reads as TGTGCCACCAGCGCCCCCAACGGAGTTGGGGGCTACACCTTC.

This clone has a single count. V and J are TRBV4-3 and TRBJ2-3; a possible D gene is TRBD1 (6 bases). V lost 2 bases and J lost 4, with 10 bases in between. Germline CDR1 LGHNA, CDR2 YSLEER. The CDR3 is made up of 14 amino acids. This chain's CDR3 is CASSQWGRADTQYF. The DNA for the CDR3 is TGCGCCAGCAGCCAATGGGGGCGCGCAGATACGCAGTATTTT.

The V gene is TRBV5-1, the J gene TRBJ1-5, with TRBD1 identical over 9 bases. CDR1 is SGHRS and CDR2 is YFSETQ in the germline V gene. The CDR3 has 13 residues. V lost 4 bases to trimming and J lost 5 bases; unmatched junction nucleotides: 1. CDR3 in DNA: TGCGCCAGCAGCAGGACAGGGGATCAGCCCCAGCATTTT. It codes for CASSRTGDQPQHF.

With respect to this clone: Relative to the germline gene, one junction end is altered; a read error may explain this. The chain has TRBV6-1 and TRBJ1-1; D perhaps matches TRBD1 (6 bases). The CDR3 spans 14 residues. In germline, CDR1 is MNHNS, CDR2 SASEGT. The CDR3 sequence is CASSAHRDGTGAFF. CDR3 nucleotide sequence: TGTGCCAGCAGTGCCCACAGGGATGGTACTGGAGCTTTCTTT.

The gene calls are TRBV7-6 and TRBJ2-1; D might be TRBD2 (6 bases). Between the trimmed V and J ends, which lost 2 bases and 7 bases, there was a span of 12 bases. CDR1 is SGHVS and CDR2 is FNYEAQ in the germline V gene. CDR3 length: 14 amino acids. CDR3 amino acids: CASSLLEGMNEQFF. The CDR3 nucleotides are TGTGCCAGCAGCTTACTGGAGGGGATGAATGAGCAGTTCTTC.

Notes on this clone: The junction differs from germline at one of its ends, possibly a read error. The chain is built from TRBV5-6 and TRBJ2-3; D may be TRBD2 (6 bases). This CDR3 has 17 residues. The germline CDR1 and CDR2 sequences are SGHDT and YYEEEE. CDR3 sequence (DNA): TGTGCCAACAGCTTCCGGGACTCCCCAACCGGGAGAGATACGCAGTATTTT. Translated, it gives CANSFRDSPTGRDTQYF.

V gene TRBV19 combines with J gene TRBJ2-7; D is possibly TRBD2 (6 bases). The germline gives CDR1 LNHDA, CDR2 SQIVND (reference sequence). This CDR3 is built from 14 residues. Trimming removed 8 bases at V and 1 base at J, with 15 bases between. CDR3 residues: CASSSGLSSYEQYF. The CDR3 bases are TGTGCCAGTTCGAGCGGGTTGTCTTCCTACGAGCAGTACTTC.

This chain uses TRBV18 with TRBJ2-2; D unresolved. This CDR3 has 12 amino acids. Looked up from germline, CDR1 is KGHSH and CDR2 is LQKENI. Trimming removed 2 bases at V and 6 bases at J, with 4 bases between. CDR3 residues: CASSPSPGELFF. The DNA of the CDR3 is TGTGCCAGCTCACCAAGCCCCGGGGAGCTGTTTTTT.

The J gene is TRBJ1-1, the V gene TRBV6-6; 7 nucleotides line up with TRBD1. CDR1 is MNHNY and CDR2 is SVGAGI in the germline V gene (reference sequence). The CDR3 spans 12 residues. V lost 5 bases and J lost 3; bases outside the gene matches: 0. The CDR3 loop reads CASSQGDTEAFF. The CDR3 DNA is TGTGCCAGCAGTCAGGGGGACACTGAAGCTTTCTTT.

The chain joins TRBV29-1 to TRBJ2-2; 8 bases match TRBD1. Germline loops: CDR1 SQVTM, CDR2 ANQGSEA. Germline trimming cut 1 base from V and 4 bases from J; bases unmatched to any gene: 5. CDR3 length: 15 amino acids. CDR3 residues: CSVEVTGVGTGELFF. The CDR3 nucleotides are TGCAGCGTTGAAGTGACAGGGGTAGGCACCGGGGAGCTGTTTTTT.

This clone has only a few counts. The chain uses TRBV6-5 and TRBJ2-7; D is undetermined. This CDR3 is built from 12 residues. Germline CDR1 reads MNHEY; CDR2 reads SVGAGI. V was cut by 5 bases and J by 3 bases, with 8 bases left in between. The chain's CDR3 is CASSPAGYEQYF. CDR3 DNA sequence: TGTGCCAGCAGTCCCGCCGGCTACGAGCAGTACTTC.

The chain joins TRBV9 to TRBJ1-1, with D perhaps TRBD1 (5 bases). V was shortened by 2 bases and J by 1 base, with 12 bases between the two germline ends. The CDR3 totals 15 residues. Germline lookup yields CDR1 SGDLS and CDR2 YYNGEE. DNA for the CDR3: TGTGCCAGCAGCGTTCGGGACTCCACGAACACTGAAGCTTTCTTT. This encodes CASSVRDSTNTEAFF.

The rearrangement uses TRBV4-1 and TRBJ2-7; D is perhaps TRBD1 (6 bases). From germline, CDR1 is MGHRA and CDR2 YSYEKL. Trimming removed 2 bases from V and 2 bases from J, with 7 bases in between. The CDR3 sequence is 13 residues long. The CDR3 sequence: CASSQTGTYEQYF. CDR3 in DNA: TGCGCCAGCAGCCAAACAGGGACCTACGAGCAGTACTTC.

This clone was counted at least ten times. The chain couples TRBV5-3 to TRBJ1-4; 9 positions agree with TRBD1. TRBV5-3 is recorded as an ORF, its role being uncertain. After removal of 0 bases from V and 8 bases from J, the junction contained 11 bases not matched to a gene. The CDR3 loop spans 17 amino acids. CDR3 region: CARSLAAPGTGHEKLFF. The CDR3 DNA reads TGTGCCAGAAGCTTGGCCGCTCCAGGGACAGGGCACGAAAAACTGTTTTTT.

This chain links TRBV18 with TRBJ1-1; the match to TRBD1 covers 7 bases. Germline V gene sequence: CDR1 KGHSH, CDR2 LQKENI. This CDR3 has 16 amino acids. The junction had 13 bases not matched to a gene; V was cut back by 4 bases and J by 5 bases. The CDR3 spells CASSQGLRGRDTEAFF. The CDR3 coding sequence is TGTGCCAGCTCACAAGGCCTGAGGGGGCGTGATACTGAAGCTTTCTTT.

The chain is built from TRBV13 and TRBJ2-3, with TRBD2 matching 8 bases. This CDR3 comprises 17 residues. V was clipped by 5 bases and J by 0 bases; unmatched bases: 10. Germline lookup yields CDR1 PRHDT and CDR2 FYEKMQ (reference sequence). DNA of the CDR3: TGTGCCAGCAGCCTCCCCTTAGCGGGACCTAGCACAGATACGCAGTATTTT. This encodes CASSLPLAGPSTDTQYF.

The V call is TRBV13, the J call TRBJ2-1; a weak D match, TRBD2 (6 bases). The CDR3 runs 15 residues. Deletions cut 5 bases from V and 4 bases from J, with 15 bases between. Per the germline V gene, CDR1 is PRHDT and CDR2 is FYEKMQ (reference sequence). CDR3 amino acids: CASSVLATGYNEQFF. The CDR3 DNA reads TGTGCCAGCAGCGTCCTAGCGACGGGATACAATGAGCAGTTCTTC.

In this sample, this clone turned up a few times. The J gene is TRBJ1-1, the V gene TRBV19; TRBD1 is a possible D gene (6 bases). CDR3 size: 14 residues. Trimming took 7 bases from V and 1 from J, leaving 13 bases between them. Germline lookup yields CDR1 LNHDA and CDR2 SQIVND (reference sequence). Here the CDR3 DNA reads TGTGCCAGTAAGCTCGGGGACACGAACACTGAAGCTTTCTTT. Encoded protein: CASKLGDTNTEAFF.

The chain links TRBV13 to TRBJ2-3; 7 bases map to TRBD2. V was clipped by 5 bases and J by 3 bases; unmatched bases: 14. CDR1 and CDR2 from the germline V gene are PRHDT and FYEKMQ (reference sequence). The CDR3 totals 17 residues. The CDR3 DNA follows: TGTGCCAGCAGCCTGAAGAGCGTTGGGGAGGGGACAGATACGCAGTATTTT. Protein sequence: CASSLKSVGEGTDTQYF.